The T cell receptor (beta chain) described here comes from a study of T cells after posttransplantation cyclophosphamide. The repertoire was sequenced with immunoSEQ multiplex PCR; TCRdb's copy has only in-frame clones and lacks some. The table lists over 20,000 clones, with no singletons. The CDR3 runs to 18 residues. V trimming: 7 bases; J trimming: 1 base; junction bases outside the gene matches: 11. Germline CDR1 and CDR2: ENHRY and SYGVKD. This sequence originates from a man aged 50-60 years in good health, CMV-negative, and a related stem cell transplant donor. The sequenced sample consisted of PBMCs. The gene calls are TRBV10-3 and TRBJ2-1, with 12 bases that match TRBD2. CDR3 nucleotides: TGTGCCATCACTCCTAGCGGGGGGGCCCGGGGTTCCTACAATGAGCAGTTCTTC. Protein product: CAITPSGGARGSYNEQFF.